This entry lists 20 T cell receptor beta chains sequenced from one sample in a study of T cells after yellow fever vaccination (dated by TCRdb to between 2019 and 2020). What this sample's treatment or condition label stands for: live attenuated yellow fever vaccine strain. Library method: 5' RACE. The sequencing machine was an Illumina NovaSeq 6000. The raw public reads went through TCRdb reprocessing: fastp at Q25, MiXCR clone calling, in-frame beta chains kept. Rows matching on CDR3 protein sequence are summarized as one entry with the most common DNA and genes. This sample lists 120,000 or so distinct CDR3 sequences; 8% to 10% were detected once. The ten largest clonotypes hold 40% of the sample. The sequences come from CD8+ T cells sorted from PBMCs, collected on the day of the yellow fever booster vaccination. These receptors all stem from a man between 18 and 29 years old who received the YFV17D yellow fever vaccine.

This clonotype was counted a few times. The chain uses TRBV12-3 or TRBV12-4 and TRBJ1-6; D gene ambiguous. With 0 bases removed from V and 8 bases from J, the gap between germline ends came to 8 bases. This CDR3 comprises 14 residues. The CDR3 nucleotides read TGTGCCAGCAGTTTAGCGGGGATACATTCACCCCTCCACTTT. Translating gives CASSLAGIHSPLHF.

V is TRBV11-3 and J is TRBJ2-1; TRBD2 is a possible D gene (6 bases). V lost 10 bases and J lost 7, with 20 bases in between. Germline CDR1 and CDR2: SGHNT and YENEEA. The CDR3 is 14 residues long. This CDR3 is CAILPRGCENEQFF. The DNA for the CDR3 is TGTGCCATTCTGCCGCGGGGTTGTGAGAATGAGCAGTTCTTC.

The rearrangement links TRBV6-2 or TRBV6-3 to TRBJ2-1; 9 nucleotides line up with TRBD2. Germline V gene sequence: CDR1 MNHEY, CDR2 SVGEGT. There are 15 residues in the CDR3. Losses at the gene ends were 5 bases for V and 8 bases for J; bases not matched to a gene: 10. The CDR3 reads CASSPGIAGVYEQFF. CDR3 coding DNA: TGTGCCAGCAGTCCCGGGATAGCGGGGGTGTATGAGCAGTTCTTC.

V is TRBV6-5 and J is TRBJ2-3; no definite D call. The germline V gene has CDR1 MNHEY and CDR2 SVGAGI. V lost 0 bases and J 5 bases, leaving 12 bases between the germline ends. The CDR3 extends over 15 amino acids. The CDR3 sequence: CASSYSSSSLDTQYF. In DNA, the CDR3 is TGTGCCAGCAGTTACTCATCGTCCAGCCTAGATACGCAGTATTTT.

The genes are TRBV6-2 or TRBV6-3 and TRBJ1-4, with 8 bases that match TRBD1. CDR1 is MNHEY and CDR2 is SVGEGT in the germline V gene. The V gene end was trimmed by 5 bases and the J gene end by 8 bases; junction bases not matched to a gene: 4. CDR3 length equals 13 residues. The CDR3 is CASSRGQAEKLFF. The CDR3 DNA reads TGTGCCAGCAGTAGGGGACAGGCGGAAAAACTGTTTTTT.

This clonotype was seen only a few times. CDR3 coding DNA: TGTGCCAGCAGCTTTGGGGGTTACACCGGGGAGCTGTTTTTT. This codes for CASSFGGYTGELFF. The chain joins TRBV11-2 to TRBJ2-2; D assignment may be TRBD1 or TRBD2 (5 bases each). Germline V gene sequence: CDR1 SGHAT, CDR2 FQNNGV. The CDR3 loop spans 14 amino acids. Between the trimmed V and J ends, which lost 3 bases and 3 bases, there was a span of 8 bases.

This clonotype was seen ten or more times. This sequence joins TRBV4-2 and TRBJ2-1, with 9 bases lining up with TRBD2. Germline V CDR1 and CDR2: LGHNA, YNFKEQ. The CDR3 consists of 15 residues. J gave up 3 bases and V 1 base, and 1 base lay outside the gene matches. The CDR3 here is CASSQVAGVYNEQFF. The CDR3 DNA sequence: TGTGCCAGCAGCCAAGTAGCGGGAGTCTACAATGAGCAGTTCTTC.

The chain recombines TRBV20-1 with TRBJ1-1, with D possibly being TRBD1 (5 bases). The CDR3 extends over 12 amino acids. Germline loops: CDR1 DFQATT, CDR2 SNEGSKA (reference sequence). The CDR3 region has the DNA TGCGGTACAGTCAGGGTGAACACTGAAGCTTTCTTT. Its translation is CGTVRVNTEAFF.

This clonotype was counted only a few times. Here the CDR3 reads CASSSLGGSEQYV. The CDR3 DNA reads TGTGCCAGCAGCTCACTAGGAGGGTCCGAGCAGTACGTC. This sequence joins TRBV7-6 and TRBJ2-7; perhaps TRBD2 as D (6 bases). This CDR3 is 13 amino acids long. V was clipped by 4 bases and J by 6 bases, with 13 bases between them. CDR1 and CDR2 from the germline V gene are SGHVS and FNYEAQ.

V and J are TRBV7-3 and TRBJ2-2; D uncertain. The CDR3 covers 12 residues. The germline V and J ends were trimmed by 6 bases and 6 bases, with 8 bases remaining between them. The germline CDR1 and CDR2 sequences are SGHTA and FQGTGA. The CDR3 sequence is CASSPAPGELFF. In DNA, the CDR3 is TGTGCCAGCAGTCCTGCCCCCGGGGAGCTGTTTTTT.

This clonotype has a count of ten or more. This chain joins TRBV7-9 and TRBJ1-1; possible D gene TRBD1, 6 bases. The CDR3 extends over 15 amino acids. V was pared by 4 bases and J by 5 bases, with 17 bases between. Germline CDR1 reads SEHNR; CDR2 reads FQNEAQ (reference sequence). CDR3 in amino acids: CASSSRGGRWTEAFF. CDR3 DNA: TGTGCCAGCAGCTCTCGGGGGGGCCGGTGGACTGAAGCTTTCTTT.

This clonotype was seen at least ten times. This rearrangement joins TRBV4-2 to TRBJ1-3; D is unclear. The V gene lost 1 base and the J gene lost 1 base, with 8 bases spanning the gap. This CDR3 region has 15 residues. Germline V gives CDR1 LGHNA, CDR2 YNFKEQ. The CDR3 DNA is TGTGCCAGCAGCCAAGTATCGAGTTCTGGAAACACCATATATTTT. This codes for CASSQVSSSGNTIYF.

V gene TRBV6-5 combines with J gene TRBJ1-5, with D unresolved. The CDR3 is 10 residues long. With 2 bases removed from V and 7 bases from J, the gap between germline ends came to 0 bases. The V gene's germline CDR1 is MNHEY and CDR2 SVGAGI. The CDR3 region has the DNA TGTGCCAGCAGTTACCAGCCCCAGCATTTT. As protein: CASSYQPQHF.

This clonotype was counted between two and nine times. The chain recombines TRBV12-3 or TRBV12-4 with TRBJ2-5; D unclear. The ends were cut back, 6 bases at V and 4 bases at J, with 9 bases in the middle. The CDR3 has 12 residues. CDR3 amino acids: CASRSNAETQYF. The CDR3 DNA sequence: TGTGCCAGCAGGTCTAACGCAGAGACCCAGTACTTC.

The J gene is TRBJ1-1, the V gene TRBV4-2, with TRBD1 identical over 10 bases. Trimming at V came to 0 bases and at J to 0 bases, leaving 7 bases not matched to a gene. Germline V gives CDR1 LGHNA, CDR2 YNFKEQ. This CDR3 contains 18 residues. This chain's CDR3 is CASSQDNPTGGLNTEAFF. As DNA, the CDR3 is TGTGCCAGCAGCCAAGATAATCCGACAGGGGGCCTGAACACTGAAGCTTTCTTT.

This clonotype was seen only a few times. The chain is built from TRBV20-1 and TRBJ1-1; D is unresolved. CDR3 length: 14 residues. V lost 2 bases to trimming and J lost 3 bases, with 13 bases between them. Germline assignment: CDR1 DFQATT and CDR2 SNEGSKA (reference sequence). The CDR3 coding sequence is TGCAGTGCTAGACGACCGCCGGTTGACACTGAAGCTTTCTTT. The encoded protein is CSARRPPVDTEAFF.

There are a few counts of this clonotype. This sequence joins TRBV9 and TRBJ1-4, with 8 nucleotides matching TRBD1. CDR1 and CDR2 from the germline V gene are SGDLS and YYNGEE. V dropped 4 bases and J dropped 3; count of bases not matched to a gene: 2. The CDR3 has 14 residues. DNA for the CDR3: TGTGCCAGCAGCCGGACAGGGTCTAATGAAAAACTGTTTTTT. Translated: CASSRTGSNEKLFF. The full variable domain, in which reference TRBV9 and TRBJ1-4 provide the parts outside the CDR3, is DSGVTQTPKHLITATGQRVTLRCSPRSGDLSVYWYQQSLDQGLQFLIQYYNGEERAKGNILERFSAQQFPDLHSELNLSSLELGDSALYFCASSRTGSNEKLFFGSGTQLSVL.

The chain couples TRBV25-1 to TRBJ2-3; no clear D gene. Germline lookup yields CDR1 MGHDK and CDR2 SYGVNS. Trimming removed 4 bases from V and 5 bases from J, with 7 bases in between. The CDR3 contains 12 residues. The CDR3 DNA reads as TGTGCCAGCAGTGGGACCTTAGATACGCAGTATTTT. Protein product: CASSGTLDTQYF.

This sequence joins TRBV19 and TRBJ1-5; TRBD1 aligns across 8 bases. The CDR3 has 13 amino acids. V lost 8 bases to trimming and J lost 3 bases; unmatched junction nucleotides: 3. The germline V gene has CDR1 LNHDA and CDR2 SQIVND (reference sequence). In DNA form, the CDR3 reads TGTGCCAGTTGGACAGGGATCAATCAGCCCCAGCATTTT. It translates to CASWTGINQPQHF.

There are a few counts of this clonotype. The chain combines TRBV7-9 with TRBJ2-3, with unresolved D. V was clipped by 2 bases and J by 4 bases, with 13 bases between them. Germline V gives CDR1 SEHNR, CDR2 FQNEAQ (reference sequence). This CDR3 has 15 amino acids. CDR3 sequence reads: CASSLTGRSADTQYF. Written as DNA, the CDR3 is TGTGCCAGCAGCTTAACGGGTCGGTCCGCAGATACGCAGTATTTT. The variable domain in full, with the rest retrieved from reference TRBV7-9 and TRBJ2-3, is DTGVSQNPRHKITKRGQNVTFRCDPISEHNRLYWYRQTLGQGPEFLTYFQNEAQLEKSRLLSDRFSAERPKGSFSTLEIQRTEQGDSAMYLCASSLTGRSADTQYFGPGTRLTVL.